This T cell receptor (beta chain) was obtained from a study of T cells in women clearing cervical HPV infection. The data were produced by immunoSEQ multiplex PCR, yet TCRdb's version contains in-frame clones alone and is incomplete. The sample table includes tens of thousands of clones. MY09/MY11 PCR detected cervical HPV DNA; dot-blot assigned genotypes. The V gene's germline CDR1 is MNHNS and CDR2 SASEGT. This CDR3 has 14 amino acids. J gave up 1 base and V 6 bases, and 5 bases lay outside the gene matches. Concerning this clone itself: The observed sequence ends 3 residues before the CDR3 terminus, with the missing tail filled in from the germline J gene.

The TCR sequence derives from a woman between 18 and 69 years old with a cervical HPV16 infection that either progressed to CIN3+ or cleared (not recorded which). The chain couples TRBV6-1 to TRBJ1-1; 7 bases line up with TRBD1. The sample taken for sequencing was blood buffy coat. The covered CDR3 bases are TGTGCCAGCAGAGAATACAGGGGGAACACTGAA. Protein: CASREYRGNTE. Given in full, the CDR3 is CASREYRGNTEAFF.